This T cell receptor beta chain was sequenced for a study of beta chain features in type 1 diabetes listed by TCRdb under 2018. Regarding the complete study: No differences in mean age, gender distribution, total cell number or subset yield were found between patients and healthy donors. A total of about 100,000,000 sorted cells were examined across all samples, and RNA yield correlated strongly with the number of cells per subset. In the study, recently diagnosed type 1 diabetes patients and matched healthy donors were compared on the TCRB repertoires of their sorted circulating CD4+ T cell subsets. Regulatory and stem cell-like memory subsets were isolated from only 8 patients and about 8 healthy donors, whereas naive and central memory subsets came from all 30 or so donors.

A single peripheral blood draw of around 120 mL on average was collected from each donor into heparinised tubes. Naive, central memory, regulatory and stem cell-like memory CD4+ T cells were sorted on a BD FACSAria II using a panel including CD45RO, CCR7, CD25, CD127, CD95 and CD27. A purity above 95% was achieved for all sorted populations. PBMCs were isolated right away by Lymphoprep density gradient centrifugation and were stained directly, without culture. To minimize batch effects, samples were stained and sorted in pairs, one healthy donor with one patient per experiment. The entire amount of isolated RNA was reverse transcribed using the High Capacity cDNA Reverse Transcription Kit, so the sequenced TCRB transcripts were expressed ones. Naive, central memory and regulatory T cell samples underwent deep immunoSEQ sequencing, averaging approximately 3.5 million total reads per sample. After sorted cells were lysed in RLT buffer, RNA was extracted with DNase-treated RNeasy Micro or Mini kits, with the choice depending on cell number. Each cell subset was processed on its own to prevent cross-contamination, while patient and healthy donor samples were processed together. The immunoSEQ multiplex PCR was used to amplify TCRB sequences from cDNA, yielding 87-bp fragments that span the CDR3 region. Amplicons were sequenced on the Illumina HiSeq platform. From the authors' description of their analysis: PCR bias was computationally corrected using synthetic template baselines, reads within Hamming distance 2 were collapsed, and singletons that could not be merged were discarded. Reads were aligned against IMGT to assign V, D and J genes, CDR3 length and insertions or deletions at six rearrangement sites. Clonotype counts were normalized to sorted cell number within each subset before computing true diversity and Gini coefficients with the tcR R package. The overlap coefficient, calculated on TCRB nucleotide sequences, was used to quantify repertoire sharing. Out-of-frame TCRB sequences from naive cells were analyzed as a proxy for the pre-selection repertoire. The table comes from immuneACCESS by way of TCRdb, which keeps in-frame sequences with V and J called. Part of the clones is missing from these tables; in studies checked, under half for an unresolved V gene and the rest for unknown reasons. That table furnishes V, J and clone size, whereas the DNA furnished D and trimming. Here the sample has 250,000 or so clones; around 21% occur a single time. The ten largest clones capture 0.025% to 0.035% of the sample.

Including cysteine and phenylalanine, the CDR3 has 16 amino acids. The CDR3 DNA has 48 bases and is translated from base 1. CDR1 is given as LNHNV and CDR2 as YYDKDF, both from the germline V gene (reference sequence). V is shortened by 5 bases, J by 0 bases, and the region joining them spans 17 bases. What the authors observed across the whole study: Sequencing cDNA rather than genomic DNA could over-represent highly expressing activated cells, although activation and CD3 levels did not differ between groups. Fewer insertions and more nucleotide deletions at VDJ recombination sites were observed in patients with type 1 diabetes, implying thymic rearrangement abnormalities. The naive, central memory and regulatory TCRB repertoires appeared to resemble one another more closely among patients than among healthy donors. Because the HLA sub-analyses included only small numbers of individuals, any influence of HLA type on TCRB rearrangement was left unresolved. PCR may preferentially amplify shorter templates, but because patient and control samples were amplified and corrected together, any resulting skew would affect both groups equally. A moderate but significant shortening of TCRB CDR3 length was observed in type 1 diabetes patients in all four CD4+ subsets.

As regards this clone: It lacks a known antigen. Per-nucleotide qualities are absent, and no much larger clonotype sits a single base away.

The receptor was isolated from a woman aged 40-49 years with type 1 diabetes. Sequenced: naive CD4+ T cells from blood. What the cell subset or site label conveys for this sample: true naive CD4+ T cells. This receptor chain uses TRBV15 and TRBJ2-7; D gene: possibly TRBD2, on 6 matching bases. The DNA reads TGTGCCACCAGCTTCGGAGGGGTAAGAAACTCCTACGAGCAGTACTTC. It encodes CATSFGGVRNSYEQYF.